This paragraph reports one TCR beta chain. The record originates from a study of OX40 agonist ivuxolimab in advanced cancers. Libraries were prepared by immunoSEQ multiplex PCR; TCRdb keeps only in-frame clonotypes and omits some of them. The sample includes about 70,000 clones, approximately 90% of them seen just once. The CDR3 covers 16 residues. The V and J ends lost 2 bases and 2 bases respectively, with 15 bases between them. Germline-derived CDR1 and CDR2 are MNHEY and SVGAGI. This receptor was identified in an adult with an advanced solid tumor such as melanoma, head and neck, liver or kidney cancer. Sequencing was performed on CD4+ or CD8+ T cells sorted from blood, taken in a trial of the OX40 agonist ivuxolimab. V gene TRBV6-5 combines with J gene TRBJ1-2; a possible D gene is TRBD1 (5 bases). CDR3 bases: TGTGCCAGCAGTTACCTTGACCCAGGGTCCAACTATGGCTACACCTTC. Its translation: CASSYLDPGSNYGYTF.